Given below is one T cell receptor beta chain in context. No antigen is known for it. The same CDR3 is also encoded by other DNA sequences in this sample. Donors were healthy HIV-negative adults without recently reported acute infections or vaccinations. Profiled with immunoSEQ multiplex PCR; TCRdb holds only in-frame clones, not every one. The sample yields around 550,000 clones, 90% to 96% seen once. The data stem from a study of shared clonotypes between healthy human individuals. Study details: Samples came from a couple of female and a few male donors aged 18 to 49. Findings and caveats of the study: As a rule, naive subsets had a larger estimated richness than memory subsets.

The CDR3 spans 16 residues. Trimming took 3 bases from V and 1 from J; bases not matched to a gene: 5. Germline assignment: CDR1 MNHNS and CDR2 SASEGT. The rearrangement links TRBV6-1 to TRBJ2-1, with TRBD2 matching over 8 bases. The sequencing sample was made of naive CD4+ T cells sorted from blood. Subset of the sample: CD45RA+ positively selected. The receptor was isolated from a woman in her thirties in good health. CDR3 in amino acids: CASSEWASGSYNEQFF. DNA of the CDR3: TGTGCCAGCAGTGAGTGGGCTAGCGGGTCCTACAATGAGCAGTTCTTC.